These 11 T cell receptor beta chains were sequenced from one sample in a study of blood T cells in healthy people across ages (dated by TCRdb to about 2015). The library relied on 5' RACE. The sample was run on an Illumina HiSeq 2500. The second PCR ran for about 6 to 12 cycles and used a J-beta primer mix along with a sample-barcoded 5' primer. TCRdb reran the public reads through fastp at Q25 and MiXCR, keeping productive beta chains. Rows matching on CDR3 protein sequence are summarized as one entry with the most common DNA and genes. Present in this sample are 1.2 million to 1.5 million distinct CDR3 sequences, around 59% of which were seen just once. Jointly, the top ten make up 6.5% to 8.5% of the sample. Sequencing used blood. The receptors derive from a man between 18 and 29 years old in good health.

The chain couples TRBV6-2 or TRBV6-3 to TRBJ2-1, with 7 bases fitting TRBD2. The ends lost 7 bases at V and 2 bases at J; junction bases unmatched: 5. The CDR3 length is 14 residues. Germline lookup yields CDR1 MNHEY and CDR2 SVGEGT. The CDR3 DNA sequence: TGTGCCAGCACCCTAGCGGCGACCTACAATGAGCAGTTCTTC. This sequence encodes CASTLAATYNEQFF.

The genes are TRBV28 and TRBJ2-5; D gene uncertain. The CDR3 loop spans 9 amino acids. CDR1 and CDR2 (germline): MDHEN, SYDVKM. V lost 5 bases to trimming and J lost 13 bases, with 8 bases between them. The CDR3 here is CASSPRSYF. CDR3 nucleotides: TGTGCCAGCAGTCCCAGATCGTACTTC. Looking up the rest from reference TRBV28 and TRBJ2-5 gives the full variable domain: DVKVTQSSRYLVKRTGEKVFLECVQDMDHENMFWYRQDPGLGLRLIYFSYDVKMKEKGDIPEGYSVSREKKERFSLILESASTNQTSMYLCASSPRSYFGPGTRLLVL.

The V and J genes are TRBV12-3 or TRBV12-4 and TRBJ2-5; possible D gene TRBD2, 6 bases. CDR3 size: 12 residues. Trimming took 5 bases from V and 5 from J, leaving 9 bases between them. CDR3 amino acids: CASSTSRETQYF. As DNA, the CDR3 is TGTGCCAGCAGTACTAGCCGGGAGACCCAGTACTTC.

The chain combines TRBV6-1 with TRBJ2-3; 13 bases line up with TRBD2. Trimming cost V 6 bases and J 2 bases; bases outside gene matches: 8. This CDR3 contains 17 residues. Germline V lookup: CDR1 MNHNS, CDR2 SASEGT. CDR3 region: CASSDFGTSGDTDTQYF. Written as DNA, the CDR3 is TGTGCCAGCAGCGATTTCGGGACTAGCGGGGACACAGATACGCAGTATTTT.

CDR3 DNA: TGTGCCAGCAGCCGTCCCCTCGGGAACAGGCATGACTATGGCTACACCTTC. The encoded protein is CASSRPLGNRHDYGYTF. The V gene is TRBV7-2, the J gene TRBJ1-2, with a tentative D call TRBD1 (5 bases). Germline V gives CDR1 SGHTA, CDR2 FQGNSA. This CDR3 spans 17 amino acids. Trimming took off 5 bases at V and 3 bases at J, with 22 bases between the two ends.

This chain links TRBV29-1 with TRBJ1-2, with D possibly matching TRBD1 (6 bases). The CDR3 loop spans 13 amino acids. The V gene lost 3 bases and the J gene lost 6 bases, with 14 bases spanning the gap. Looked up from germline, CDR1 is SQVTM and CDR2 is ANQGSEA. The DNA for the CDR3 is TGCAGCGTTGAGGGCACAGGGTGGAATGGCTACACCTTC. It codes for CSVEGTGWNGYTF.

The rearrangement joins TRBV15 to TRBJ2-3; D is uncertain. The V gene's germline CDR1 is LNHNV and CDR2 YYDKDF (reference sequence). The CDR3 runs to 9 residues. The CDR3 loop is CCSTDTQYF. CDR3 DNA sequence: TGTTGTAGCACAGATACGCAGTATTTT.

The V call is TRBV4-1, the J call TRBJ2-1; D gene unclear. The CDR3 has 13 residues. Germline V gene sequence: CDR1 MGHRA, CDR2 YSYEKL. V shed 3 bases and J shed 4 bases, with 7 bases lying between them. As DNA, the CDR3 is TGCGCCAGCAGCCAGCTGGCGTACAATGAGCAGTTCTTC. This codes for CASSQLAYNEQFF.

CDR3 in amino acids: CSARVAGLYEQYF. The DNA of the CDR3 is TGCAGTGCTAGAGTGGCGGGCCTCTACGAGCAGTACTTC. The J gene is TRBJ2-7, the V gene TRBV20-1; D might be TRBD2 (5 bases). V was trimmed by 1 base and J by 3 bases, leaving 10 bases between them. Germline V gene sequence: CDR1 DFQATT, CDR2 SNEGSKA (reference sequence). The CDR3 covers 13 residues.

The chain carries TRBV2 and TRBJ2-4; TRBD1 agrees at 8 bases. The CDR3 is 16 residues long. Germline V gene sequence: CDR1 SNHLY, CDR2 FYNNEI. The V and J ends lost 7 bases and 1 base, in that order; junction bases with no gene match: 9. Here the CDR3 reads CASMAGQGLAKNIQYF. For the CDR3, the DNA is TGTGCCAGCATGGCTGGACAGGGACTGGCCAAAAACATTCAGTACTTC.

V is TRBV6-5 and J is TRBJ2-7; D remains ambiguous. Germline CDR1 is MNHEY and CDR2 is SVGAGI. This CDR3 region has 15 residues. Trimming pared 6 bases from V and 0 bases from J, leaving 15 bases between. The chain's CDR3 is CASRPGRLSSYEQYF. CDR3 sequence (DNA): TGTGCCAGCAGGCCCGGACGCTTAAGCTCCTACGAGCAGTACTTC.